A single sample gave rise to the 13 T cell receptor beta chains below, sequenced in a study of T cells in Graves' hyperthyroidism and ophthalmopathy. It was RNA transcripts that yielded the amplified TCR beta CDR3 regions. The TCR CDR3 was amplified in a first-round RT-PCR using the HTBI primer set. In TCRdb, the multiplex PCR reads were re-called with MiXCR into one record per CDR3 protein. The repertoire holds about 260,000 distinct CDR3 sequences, with over 15% as singletons. Sequenced input: blood. The receptors derive from a woman between 18 and 29 years old with Graves' ophthalmopathy.

This clonotype was recorded at least ten times. This chain uses TRBV7-9 with TRBJ1-1; a weak D match, TRBD1 (6 bases). V shed 1 base and J shed 1 base, with 16 bases lying between them. The germline gives CDR1 SEHNR, CDR2 FQNEAQ (reference sequence). The CDR3 length is 17 residues. The CDR3 reads CASSLGTAYFRNTEAFF. In DNA form, the CDR3 reads TGTGCCAGCAGCTTAGGGACAGCTTACTTTAGGAACACTGAAGCTTTCTTT.

This clonotype was seen at least ten times. The rearrangement uses TRBV11-2 and TRBJ2-1; D might be TRBD2 (7 bases). Trimming stripped 5 bases from V and 5 bases from J, with 13 bases between. The CDR3 is 14 residues long. Germline V gene sequence: CDR1 SGHAT, CDR2 FQNNGV. The CDR3 DNA sequence: TGTGCCAGCAGCGTAGGGGGGGGGAACAATGAGCAGTTCTTC. Translation: CASSVGGGNNEQFF.

This clonotype was seen ten or more times. The V gene is TRBV6-5, the J gene TRBJ2-2; the D is unclear. V was shortened by 0 bases and J by 6 bases, with 8 bases between the two germline ends. CDR3 length: 14 residues. Germline CDR1 MNHEY, CDR2 SVGAGI. Written as DNA, the CDR3 is TGTGCCAGCAGTTACTCTCCCACGGCCGGGGAGCTGTTTTTT. It encodes CASSYSPTAGELFF.

This clonotype was observed a few times. The CDR3 DNA follows: TGCAGCGTTGTAGGGCTAGCGGCCTACAATGAGCAGTTCTTC. Its translation: CSVVGLAAYNEQFF. The chain links TRBV29-1 to TRBJ2-1; 7 positions match TRBD2. V shed 4 bases, J shed 2 bases, and the junction held 5 bases outside the gene matches. This CDR3 is built from 14 residues. The germline V gene encodes CDR1 SQVTM and CDR2 ANQGSEA.

This clonotype was picked up a small number of times. V is TRBV19 and J is TRBJ2-4, with a weak D call TRBD1 (5 bases). V was cut by 8 bases and J by 3 bases, with 29 bases left in between. The CDR3 is made up of 19 amino acids. Per germline, CDR1 LNHDA and CDR2 SQIVND (reference sequence). CDR3 sequence (DNA): TGTGCCAGTTCTAGGAGCCCCCAAGGGGTTCTTGGGGACAAAAACATTCAGTACTTC. Translating gives CASSRSPQGVLGDKNIQYF.

This clonotype was counted between two and nine times. The chain joins TRBV28 to TRBJ1-3; D is unclear. The V end was cut by 4 bases, the J end by 6 bases, with 25 bases between. The germline CDR1 and CDR2 sequences are MDHEN and SYDVKM. There are 18 residues in the CDR3. CDR3 amino acids: CASSSSSDGTTLENTIYF. CDR3 DNA sequence: TGTGCCAGCAGTTCCAGTTCGGACGGCACAACCCTTGAAAACACCATATATTTT. The full variable domain, completed using reference TRBV28 and TRBJ1-3, is DVKVTQSSRYLVKRTGEKVFLECVQDMDHENMFWYRQDPGLGLRLIYFSYDVKMKEKGDIPEGYSVSREKKERFSLILESASTNQTSMYLCASSSSSDGTTLENTIYFGEGSWLTVV.

The chain uses TRBV3-1 and TRBJ2-5, with 8 nucleotides matching TRBD1. Losses at the gene ends were 1 base for V and 5 bases for J; bases not matched to a gene: 6. The CDR3 runs to 15 residues. The germline V gene has CDR1 LGHDT and CDR2 YNNKEL (reference sequence). The CDR3, as DNA: TGTGCCAGCAGCCAAGGCGCAGGGGGCCTCGAGACCCAGTACTTC. Residues: CASSQGAGGLETQYF.

This clonotype appeared many times. The V and J genes are TRBV10-3 and TRBJ2-1, with 7 bases lining up with TRBD1. With V trimmed by 3 bases and J by 1 base, 3 bases remained unmatched. Germline V gene lookup returns CDR1 ENHRY and CDR2 SYGVKD. The CDR3 is 15 amino acids. The CDR3 DNA sequence: TGTGCCATCAGTGATAGACAGGGTTCCTACAATGAGCAGTTCTTC. Translation: CAISDRQGSYNEQFF.

This clonotype has a count of ten or more. V and J are TRBV9 and TRBJ2-1; TRBD2 aligns across 12 bases. Germline V lookup: CDR1 SGDLS, CDR2 YYNGEE. V dropped 3 bases and J dropped 2; count of bases not matched to a gene: 15. This CDR3 contains 20 residues. The CDR3 nucleotides read TGTGCCAGCAGCGCCCGGACAGGGTCAACTAGCGGGGGGCCCTACAATGAGCAGTTCTTC. Its protein product is CASSARTGSTSGGPYNEQFF.

This clonotype was counted many times. The chain combines TRBV10-3 with TRBJ1-2; possibly TRBD1 for D (5 bases). Germline CDR1 ENHRY, CDR2 SYGVKD. The CDR3 is 13 residues long. Trimming removed 0 bases from V and 5 bases from J, with 7 bases in between. The DNA for the CDR3 is TGTGCCATCAGTGAGTCGAAGGGGTATGGCTACACCTTC. Its translation is CAISESKGYGYTF.

This clonotype has at least ten counts. The chain links TRBV6-1 to TRBJ1-2; D gene ambiguous. Trimming took off 5 bases at V and 5 bases at J, with 12 bases between the two ends. Germline-derived CDR1 and CDR2 are MNHNS and SASEGT. CDR3 size: 13 residues. In DNA form, the CDR3 reads TGTGCCAGCAGTTCACAACAGATTTATGGCTACACCTTC. As protein: CASSSQQIYGYTF.

This clonotype was seen ten or more times. The J gene is TRBJ2-7, the V gene TRBV27, with 10 bases identical to TRBD2. The V segment lost 5 bases and the J segment 3 bases; nucleotides outside the gene matches: 10. Per the germline V gene, CDR1 is MNHEY and CDR2 is SMNVEV (reference sequence). This CDR3 has 16 amino acids. The CDR3 protein is CASSTTSGVGFYEQYF. DNA for the CDR3: TGTGCCAGCAGTACCACTAGCGGGGTGGGATTCTACGAGCAGTACTTC.

There are many counts of this clonotype. This rearrangement joins TRBV28 to TRBJ1-2; TRBD1 matches at 8 bases. The trim removed 3 bases at V and 14 bases at J, leaving 17 bases unmatched. The germline V gene has CDR1 MDHEN and CDR2 SYDVKM. This CDR3 is built from 15 residues. The CDR3 DNA reads as TGTGCCAGCAGTTTTCGCCTCAGGGGGCGTAAAGTGGGGACCTTC. It specifies CASSFRLRGRKVGTF.